The 5 T cell receptor beta chains below come from one sample, sequenced in a study of monozygotic twins with inflammatory bowel disease. From the 5' RACE reads, TCRdb lists one entry per CDR3 protein and no DNA. The sample is made up of 330,000 or so distinct CDR3 sequences, and the top ten hold 2% to 2.5% of it. The sequenced sample consisted of blood. The receptors originated from a human donor with ulcerative colitis or Crohn's disease, or a healthy co-twin of an affected twin (not recorded which).

This chain connects TRBV12-3 or TRBV12-4 to TRBJ1-6. This CDR3 has 13 residues. This chain's CDR3 is CASSPTANSPLHF.

The gene calls are TRBV28 and TRBJ2-7. Germline V CDR1 and CDR2: MDHEN, SYDVKM. The CDR3 runs to 14 residues. CDR3 loop: CASSLHWKGYEQYF.

The chain has TRBV3-1 and TRBJ1-6; TCRdb proposes TRBD1, but this gene call is untestable without DNA. The CDR3 runs 15 residues. Germline assignment: CDR1 LGHDT and CDR2 YNNKEL (reference sequence). Here the CDR3 reads CASSQDRSARSPLHF.

J is TRBJ2-7 and V is TRBV20-1; the D call from TCRdb, TRBD1, cannot be confirmed without DNA. This CDR3 contains 14 residues. Germline-derived CDR1 and CDR2 are DFQATT and SNEGSKA (reference sequence). The chain's CDR3 is CSASRGQGRTEQYF.

The J gene is TRBJ2-2, the V gene TRBV11-1; the D call of TRBD1 rests on TCRdb alone, since no DNA is present to check it. The CDR3 runs to 18 residues. Germline V gene sequence: CDR1 SGHAT, CDR2 FQDESV (reference sequence). The CDR3: CASSLVDDSHPNTGELFF.